One and the same sample provided the 20 T cell receptor beta chains below, sequenced in a study of tumor-infiltrating lymphocytes in glioblastoma multiforme. Three nested ARM-PCR rounds with V-beta and C-beta primers built TCRB libraries. TCRdb independently ran MiXCR on the multiplex PCR reads; one entry per CDR3 protein. In the table there are about 15,000 distinct CDR3 sequences, roughly 73% of which are singletons. The sequencing sample was made of brain tumor tissue. The source of these receptors is a male donor with glioblastoma.

V and J are TRBV7-2 and TRBJ2-1, with TRBD2 matching over 11 bases. Germline loops: CDR1 SGHTA, CDR2 FQGNSA. The CDR3 is 17 amino acids. J lost 6 bases, V lost 4 bases, and 11 bases had no gene match. The CDR3 sequence is CASSWGERLAGCNEQFF. The CDR3 DNA is TGTGCCAGCAGCTGGGGAGAAAGACTAGCGGGATGCAATGAGCAGTTCTTC. The whole variable domain, filled in from reference TRBV7-2 and TRBJ2-1, reads GAGVSQSPSNKVTEKGKDVELRCDPISGHTALYWYRQSLGQGLEFLIYFQGNSAPDKSGLPSDRFSAERTGGSVSTLTIQRTQQEDSAVYLCASSWGERLAGCNEQFFGPGTRLTVL.

With respect to this clonotype: This may come from a read error, since a much larger clone is one base off. V and J are TRBV11-2 and TRBJ2-7; unclear D gene. The germline gives CDR1 SGHAT, CDR2 FQNNGV. Trimming shortened V by 5 bases and J by 4 bases, and 18 bases separated the two germline ends. The CDR3 spans 15 residues. The CDR3 DNA reads TGTGCCAGCAGCCCCCTTGCGGTAGGCGTTTACGAGCAGTACTTC. It specifies CASSPLAVGVYEQYF.

Notes on this clonotype: This sequence may be a read error, since a much larger clone differs from it by one base. The chain joins TRBV19 to TRBJ1-1; 7 nucleotides line up with TRBD1. Germline V lookup: CDR1 LNHDA, CDR2 SQIVND (reference sequence). The CDR3 is made up of 14 amino acids. The CDR3 DNA is TGTGCCAGTAGTCCGGGACAGATCGGGGCTGAAGCTATCTTT. Translated: CASSPGQIGAEAIF.

The chain joins TRBV30 to TRBJ1-1; 11 bases align to TRBD1. V trimming: 5 bases; J trimming: 5 bases; junction bases outside the gene matches: 7. CDR1 GTSNPN and CDR2 SVGIG come from the germline V gene (reference sequence). The CDR3 loop spans 14 amino acids. CDR3 sequence reads: CAWLPGTGGTEAFF. CDR3 in DNA: TGTGCCTGGCTTCCCGGGACAGGGGGTACTGAAGCTTTCTTT. The full variable domain, rest sourced from reference TRBV30 and TRBJ1-1, is SQTIHQWPATLVQPVGSPLSLECTVEGTSNPNLYWYRQAAGRGLQLLFYSVGIGQISSEVPQNLSASRPQDRQFILSSKKLLLSDSGFYLCAWLPGTGGTEAFFGQGTRLTVV.

This chain uses TRBV20-1 with TRBJ2-3; no definite D call. This CDR3 has 15 amino acids. Germline CDR1 reads DFQATT; CDR2 reads SNEGSKA (reference sequence). V was cut by 4 bases and J by 2 bases, with 16 bases left in between. Here the CDR3 reads CSATPSGVATDTQYF. The CDR3 bases are TGCAGTGCTACCCCCAGTGGCGTTGCCACAGATACGCAGTATTTT.

The chain links TRBV5-1 to TRBJ2-3; 7 positions agree with TRBD1. CDR3 size: 14 residues. Germline-derived CDR1 and CDR2 are SGHRS and YFSETQ. The junction had 6 bases not matched to a gene; V was cut back by 4 bases and J by 4 bases. The CDR3 DNA reads as TGCGCCAGCAGCCAGACAGGGCCCCCAGATACGCAGTATTTT. Translating gives CASSQTGPPDTQYF.

Concerning this clonotype itself: One end of the junction fails to match germline, which may point to a read error. The CDR3 protein is CVSSLEGWDSEAFF. The CDR3 coding sequence is TGTGTCAGCAGCTTAGAGGGGTGGGACAGTGAGGCTTTCTTT. The rearrangement joins TRBV11-1 to TRBJ1-1; TRBD1 matches 7 bases. The germline V gene has CDR1 SGHAT and CDR2 FQDESV (reference sequence). CDR3 length: 14 residues.

J is TRBJ2-3 and V is TRBV20-1; 9 nucleotides match TRBD2. Trimming removed 2 bases from V and 2 bases from J; junction bases left unmatched: 5. The length of the CDR3 is 15 residues. Germline CDR1 and CDR2: DFQATT and SNEGSKA (reference sequence). CDR3 in DNA: TGCAGTGCTAGATCCCTAGCGGGGTACACAGATACGCAGTATTTT. Its protein product is CSARSLAGYTDTQYF.

Points on this clonotype: One junction end does not reproduce the germline sequence, and a read error may be involved. V gene TRBV4-2 combines with J gene TRBJ1-6; possible D gene TRBD1, 5 bases. The CDR3 loop spans 16 amino acids. CDR1 is LGHNA and CDR2 is YNFKEQ in the germline V gene. For the CDR3, the DNA is TGTGTCAGCAGCCAAGATCTCACAGGTTCGGGTTCACCCCTCCACTTT. It yields the protein CVSSQDLTGSGSPLHF.

V gene TRBV29-1 combines with J gene TRBJ2-5; TRBD1 matches at 8 bases. The CDR3 sequence is 15 residues long. The V gene's germline CDR1 is SQVTM and CDR2 ANQGSEA. The V and J ends lost 4 bases and 5 bases, in that order; junction bases with no gene match: 12. The CDR3 loop reads CSVGPDRGRGETQYF. The DNA of the CDR3 is TGCAGCGTTGGACCCGACAGGGGCCGGGGGGAGACCCAGTACTTC.

This clonotype showed up just once. This is likely a read error, given that the CDR3 carries no conserved phenylalanine or tryptophan at its end. This rearrangement joins TRBV20-1 to TRBJ2-1; 13 nucleotides match TRBD2. Germline V gene lookup returns CDR1 DFQATT and CDR2 SNEGSKA (reference sequence). V was pared by 3 bases and J by 8 bases, with 10 bases of the junction left unmatched. The length of the CDR3 is 16 residues. The DNA of the CDR3 is TGCAGTGCTAGTCAACCGGGACTAGCGGGAATGGATGAGCAGTTCTAC. Translated, it gives CSASQPGLAGMDEQFY.

The rearrangement links TRBV6-5 to TRBJ2-2; 12 bases are shared with TRBD2. J lost 6 bases, V lost 6 bases, and 8 bases had no gene match. Germline CDR1 reads MNHEY; CDR2 reads SVGAGI. The CDR3 consists of 16 residues. The CDR3 region has the DNA TGTGCCAGCAGCAAGACTAGCGGGAGTGTTGCCGGGGAGCTGTTTTTT. The encoded protein is CASSKTSGSVAGELFF.

This chain uses TRBV25-1 with TRBJ1-1; maybe TRBD1 (6 bases). The CDR3 covers 14 residues. Germline values: CDR1 MGHDK, CDR2 SYGVNS. V gave up 3 bases and J gave up 10 bases, with 18 bases separating them. The CDR3 spells CASSEITPGTRAFF. The CDR3 bases are TGTGCCAGCAGTGAGATCACCCCCGGGACACGAGCTTTCTTT.

The chain is built from TRBV20-1 and TRBJ1-3, with D tentatively TRBD1 (6 bases). V was shortened by 1 base and J by 0 bases, with 10 bases between the two germline ends. This CDR3 has 15 amino acids. Germline V CDR1 and CDR2: DFQATT, SNEGSKA (reference sequence). The CDR3 DNA follows: TGCAGTGCTAGAGTCACAGGGTTCTCTGGAAACACCATATATTTT. Translated: CSARVTGFSGNTIYF.

The chain employs TRBV29-1 and TRBJ2-1, with 8 nucleotides matching TRBD2. This CDR3 spans 17 amino acids. Per the germline V gene, CDR1 is SQVTM and CDR2 is ANQGSEA. Unmatched junction bases numbered 10, after V lost 3 bases and J lost 0 bases. The CDR3 region is CSVEGTRGMSSYNEQFF. The CDR3 DNA is TGCAGCGTTGAGGGGACTAGGGGGATGAGCTCCTACAATGAGCAGTTCTTC.

The chain links TRBV20-1 to TRBJ1-5, with 9 bases lining up with TRBD1. Unmatched junction bases numbered 7, after V lost 7 bases and J lost 6 bases. Germline CDR1 and CDR2: DFQATT and SNEGSKA (reference sequence). There are 13 residues in the CDR3. CDR3 region: CSVTGGVGQPQHF. CDR3 DNA sequence: TGCAGTGTTACAGGGGGCGTGGGTCAGCCCCAGCATTTT.

The V call is TRBV11-1, the J call TRBJ1-1; 7 nucleotides align to TRBD1. CDR1 and CDR2 from the germline V gene are SGHAT and FQDESV (reference sequence). This CDR3 has 17 residues. V gave up 2 bases and J gave up 2 bases; unmatched junction bases: 11. CDR3 bases: TGTGCCAGCAGCTTACGGGACAGAGGGTATATCAACACTGAAGCTTTCTTT. Amino acid sequence: CASSLRDRGYINTEAFF.

The CDR3 loop is CASSLDRVNEQYF. The CDR3 DNA follows: TGTGCCAGCAGCCTAGATAGGGTTAATGAGCAGTACTTC. This chain uses TRBV4-2 with TRBJ2-7, with unresolved D. V gave up 4 bases and J gave up 7 bases, with 14 bases separating them. The CDR3 runs 13 residues. Germline CDR1 reads LGHNA; CDR2 reads YNFKEQ.

The genes are TRBV11-2 and TRBJ2-1; D not resolved. The CDR3 has 15 amino acids. The V and J ends lost 6 bases and 6 bases respectively, with 18 bases between them. Germline CDR1 and CDR2: SGHAT and FQNNGV. Here the CDR3 reads CASSRSRTQVNEQFF. The CDR3 DNA reads TGTGCCAGCAGTCGGTCCCGGACCCAGGTCAATGAGCAGTTCTTC. The full variable domain, its missing parts supplied by reference TRBV11-2 and TRBJ2-1, is EAGVAQSPRYKIIEKRQSVAFWCNPISGHATLYWYQQILGQGPKLLIQFQNNGVVDDSQLPKDRFSAERLKGVDSTLKIQPAKLEDSAVYLCASSRSRTQVNEQFFGPGTRLTVL.

This clonotype is medium-sized by share. This sequence joins TRBV6-5 and TRBJ2-1; 8 bases fit TRBD2. The CDR3 totals 18 residues. Trimming at V came to 0 bases and at J to 7 bases, leaving 14 bases not matched to a gene. Germline values: CDR1 MNHEY, CDR2 SVGAGI. The CDR3 nucleotides read TGTGCCAGCAGTTACTCGATGAGTCCGGGAGGGTACCGAAATGAGCAGTTCTTC. Translating gives CASSYSMSPGGYRNEQFF.